This TCR beta chain was sequenced in a study of T cell repertoires in aging, cancer and after chemotherapy. Whole-study context: Pre- and post-chemotherapy samples were paired from glioblastoma patients treated with temozolomide-based therapy.

With respect to this clonotype: Its antigen is as yet unknown.

This CDR3 is 16 amino acids long. V lost 4 bases and J 4 bases, leaving 17 bases between the germline ends. CDR1 is SGHNT and CDR2 is YYREEE in the germline V gene (reference sequence). Amplification of TCR beta used genomic DNA extracted from peripheral blood. Points from the study as a whole: In healthy donors, age-related TCR diversity loss mainly reflected lost richness.

A mixed TRB-A/B primer pool amplified rearranged TRB by multiplex touch-down PCR. From the multiplex PCR reads, TCRdb called clonotypes with MiXCR, one entry per CDR3 protein. The table shows approximately 2,300 distinct CDR3 sequences, with roughly 24% occurring only once. The sequencing input was blood. The TCR comes from a human donor with a solid tumor. The chain carries TRBV5-4 and TRBJ2-2; D remains unclear. CDR3 residues: CASSIKLGVGTGELFF. In nucleotides, the CDR3 is TGTGCCAGCAGCATCAAGTTAGGAGTAGGCACCGGGGAGCTGTTTTTT.